The entry below gives a single T cell receptor beta chain sequence along with its context. The entry originates in a study of cytomegalovirus exposure and HLA in healthy donors. Germline V CDR1 and CDR2: KGHSY, FQNENV. The CDR3 length is 14 residues. Trimming stripped 0 bases from V and 2 bases from J, with 7 bases between. The PCR used 60 Vbeta and 13 Jbeta primers. The method was immunoSEQ multiplex PCR; TCRdb's version includes in-frame clones alone and lacks a portion of them. The sample shows 150,000 to 200,000 clones, roughly 85% of them seen only once. Sequencing input: PBMCs. The clonotype originates from a woman aged 50 to 65 in good health and CMV-seronegative. The V call is TRBV16, the J call TRBJ2-5; D remains unclear. CDR3 loop: CASSQSGVQETQYF. The CDR3 DNA reads TGTGCCAGCAGCCAATCAGGAGTTCAAGAGACCCAGTACTTC.